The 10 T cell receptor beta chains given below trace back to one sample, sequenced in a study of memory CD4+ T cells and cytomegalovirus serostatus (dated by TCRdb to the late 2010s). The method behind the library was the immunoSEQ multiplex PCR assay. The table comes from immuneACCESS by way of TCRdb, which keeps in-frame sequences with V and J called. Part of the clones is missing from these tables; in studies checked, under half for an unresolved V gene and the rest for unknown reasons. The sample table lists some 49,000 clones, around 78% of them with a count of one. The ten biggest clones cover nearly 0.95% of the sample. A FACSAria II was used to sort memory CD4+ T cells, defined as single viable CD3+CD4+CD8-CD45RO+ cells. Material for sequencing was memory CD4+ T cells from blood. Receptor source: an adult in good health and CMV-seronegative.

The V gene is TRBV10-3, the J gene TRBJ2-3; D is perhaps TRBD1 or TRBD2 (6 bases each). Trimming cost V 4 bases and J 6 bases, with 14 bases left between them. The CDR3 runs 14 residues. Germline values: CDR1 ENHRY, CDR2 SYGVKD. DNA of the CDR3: TGTGCCATCAGTGTGGGGGGCAGGGATGATACGCAGTATTTT. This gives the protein CAISVGGRDDTQYF.

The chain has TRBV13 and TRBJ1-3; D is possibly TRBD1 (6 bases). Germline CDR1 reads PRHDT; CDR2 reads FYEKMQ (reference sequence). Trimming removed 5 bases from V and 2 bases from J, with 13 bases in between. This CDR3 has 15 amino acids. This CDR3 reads CASSPPRDTGNTIYF. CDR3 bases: TGTGCCAGCAGCCCCCCGCGGGACACTGGAAACACCATATATTTT.

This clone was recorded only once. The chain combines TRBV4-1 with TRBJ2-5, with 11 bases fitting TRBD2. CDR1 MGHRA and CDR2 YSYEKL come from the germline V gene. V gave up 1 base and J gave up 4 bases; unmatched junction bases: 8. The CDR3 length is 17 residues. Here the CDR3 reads CASSQALLLAGAETQYF. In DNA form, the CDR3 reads TGCGCCAGCAGCCAAGCCCTATTACTAGCGGGGGCAGAGACCCAGTACTTC.

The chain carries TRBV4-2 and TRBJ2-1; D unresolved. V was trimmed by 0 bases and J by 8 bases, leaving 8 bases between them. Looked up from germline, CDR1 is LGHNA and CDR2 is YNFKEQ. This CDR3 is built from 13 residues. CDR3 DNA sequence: TGTGCCAGCAGCCAAGAACTCGGGTATGAGCAGTTCTTC. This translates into CASSQELGYEQFF.

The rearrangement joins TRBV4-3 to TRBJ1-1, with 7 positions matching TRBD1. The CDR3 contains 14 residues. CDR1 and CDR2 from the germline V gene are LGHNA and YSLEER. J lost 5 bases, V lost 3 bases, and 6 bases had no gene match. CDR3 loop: CASSQGTAGTEAFF. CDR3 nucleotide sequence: TGCGCCAGCAGCCAGGGGACAGCGGGGACTGAAGCTTTCTTT.

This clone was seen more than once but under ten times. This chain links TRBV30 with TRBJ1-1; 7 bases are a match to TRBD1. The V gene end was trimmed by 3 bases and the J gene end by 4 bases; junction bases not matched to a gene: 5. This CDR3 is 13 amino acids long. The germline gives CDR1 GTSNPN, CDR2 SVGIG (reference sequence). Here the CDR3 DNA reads TGTGCCTGGAGAGGGACAGATGGCACTGAAGCTTTCTTT. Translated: CAWRGTDGTEAFF.

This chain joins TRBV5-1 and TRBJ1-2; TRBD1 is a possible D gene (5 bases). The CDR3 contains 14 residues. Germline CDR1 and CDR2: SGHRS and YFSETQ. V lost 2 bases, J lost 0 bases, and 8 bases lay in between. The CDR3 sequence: CASSFGGTNYGYTF. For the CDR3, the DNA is TGCGCCAGCAGCTTTGGGGGTACTAACTATGGCTACACCTTC.

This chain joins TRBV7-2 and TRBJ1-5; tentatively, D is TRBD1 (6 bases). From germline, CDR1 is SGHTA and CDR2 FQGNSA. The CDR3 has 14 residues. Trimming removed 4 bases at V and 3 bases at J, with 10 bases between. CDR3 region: CASSSTGNNQPQHF. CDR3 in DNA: TGTGCCAGCAGCTCCACAGGGAACAATCAGCCCCAGCATTTT.

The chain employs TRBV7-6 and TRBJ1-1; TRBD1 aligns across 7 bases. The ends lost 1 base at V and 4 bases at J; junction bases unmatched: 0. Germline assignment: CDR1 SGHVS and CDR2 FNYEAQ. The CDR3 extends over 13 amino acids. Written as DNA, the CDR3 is TGTGCCAGCAGCTTAGGACAGGGCACTGAAGCTTTCTTT. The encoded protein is CASSLGQGTEAFF.

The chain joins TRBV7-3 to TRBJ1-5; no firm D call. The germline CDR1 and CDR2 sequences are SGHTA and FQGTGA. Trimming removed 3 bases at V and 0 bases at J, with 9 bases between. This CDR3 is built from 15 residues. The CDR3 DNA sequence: TGTGCCAGCAGCTTCTTCCAGGATAGCAATCAGCCCCAGCATTTT. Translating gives CASSFFQDSNQPQHF. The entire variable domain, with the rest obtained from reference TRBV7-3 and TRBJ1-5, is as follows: GAGVSQTPSNKVTEKGKYVELRCDPISGHTALYWYRQSLGQGPEFLIYFQGTGAADDSGLPNDRFFAVRPEGSVSTLKIQRTERGDSAVYLCASSFFQDSNQPQHFGDGTRLSIL.